Each of the 7 T cell receptor beta chains below was sequenced from the same sample in a study of regulatory T cells in long-lasting Graves disease. The time point here: persistent/refractory GD, antithyroid drugs over 5 years with positive TRAb. TCR sequences were obtained from RNA taken from PBMCs. Arm-PCR with iRepertoire HTBI primers amplified the CDR3 regions for these TCR beta libraries. TCRdb re-analysed the multiplex PCR reads in MiXCR, keeping a single row per CDR3 protein. The profile covers roughly 400,000 distinct CDR3 sequences, with 21% appearing a single time and 13% to 15% taken by the ten largest. Sequencing used peripheral blood mononuclear cells (PBMCs), obtained when the disease was refractory, from a patient treated with antithyroid drugs. All receptors derive from a female donor with Graves disease.

This clonotype was picked up many times. The CDR3 DNA is TGTGCCAGCAGGGGAGACGGCTATAATTCACCCCTCCACTTT. It translates to CASRGDGYNSPLHF. The rearrangement uses TRBV2 and TRBJ1-6; D gene uncertain. Germline V gene sequence: CDR1 SNHLY, CDR2 FYNNEI. The V end lost 6 bases, the J end lost 3 bases, and 9 bases lay between the germline ends. CDR3 length equals 14 residues.

This chain joins TRBV2 and TRBJ2-3, with D possibly being TRBD1 or TRBD2 (5 bases each). V was shortened by 6 bases and J by 4 bases, with 14 bases between the two germline ends. The germline V gene has CDR1 SNHLY and CDR2 FYNNEI. This CDR3 spans 14 amino acids. CDR3 protein: CASRGRGAPDTQYF. For the CDR3, the DNA is TGTGCCAGCAGGGGACGTGGAGCCCCAGATACGCAGTATTTT.

The table lists this clonotype with a count of one. In nucleotides, the CDR3 is TGCAGTGCCTGCTTTCGGCGACAATACGAAGCAGGCACAGATACGCAGTATTTT. Translating gives CSACFRRQYEAGTDTQYF. The chain uses TRBV20-1 and TRBJ2-3; D gene ambiguous. Per germline, CDR1 DFQATT and CDR2 SNEGSKA (reference sequence). CDR3 length equals 18 residues. Trimming removed 6 bases from V and 1 base from J, with 26 bases in between.

This clonotype was detected ten times or more. The chain uses TRBV6-1 and TRBJ2-5; D uncertain. With 4 bases removed from V and 3 bases from J, the gap between germline ends came to 6 bases. Germline values: CDR1 MNHNS, CDR2 SASEGT. The CDR3 is made up of 12 amino acids. CDR3 sequence: CASSVGEETQYF. CDR3 bases: TGTGCCAGCAGTGTTGGCGAAGAGACCCAGTACTTC.

This clonotype was counted at least ten times. This rearrangement joins TRBV12-3 or TRBV12-4 to TRBJ1-1; D uncertain. The length of the CDR3 is 12 residues. The V and J ends lost 4 bases and 1 base respectively, with 4 bases between them. Written as DNA, the CDR3 is TGTGCCAGCAGTTACGGGAACACTGAAGCTTTCTTT. Its protein product is CASSYGNTEAFF.

This clonotype was recorded once. This could be a read error, since a much larger clone is one nucleotide away. The CDR3 coding sequence is TGTGCCAGCAGTGCCAGGGTTTACAAGCAGTACTTC. It translates to CASSARVYKQYF. This chain connects TRBV6-1 to TRBJ2-7, with a tentative D call TRBD1 (5 bases). CDR1 and CDR2 (germline): MNHNS, SASEGT. V lost 4 bases to trimming and J lost 8 bases, with 12 bases between them. The CDR3 loop spans 12 amino acids.

V and J are TRBV14 and TRBJ2-1; 11 positions agree with TRBD2. The junction had 13 bases not matched to a gene; V was cut back by 4 bases and J by 8 bases. This CDR3 comprises 17 residues. The germline V gene encodes CDR1 SGHDN and CDR2 FVKESK. The CDR3 DNA sequence: TGTGCCAGCAGCCCCCAGGGACTAGCGGCCCCCCGGTATGAGCAGTTCTTC. Protein: CASSPQGLAAPRYEQFF.